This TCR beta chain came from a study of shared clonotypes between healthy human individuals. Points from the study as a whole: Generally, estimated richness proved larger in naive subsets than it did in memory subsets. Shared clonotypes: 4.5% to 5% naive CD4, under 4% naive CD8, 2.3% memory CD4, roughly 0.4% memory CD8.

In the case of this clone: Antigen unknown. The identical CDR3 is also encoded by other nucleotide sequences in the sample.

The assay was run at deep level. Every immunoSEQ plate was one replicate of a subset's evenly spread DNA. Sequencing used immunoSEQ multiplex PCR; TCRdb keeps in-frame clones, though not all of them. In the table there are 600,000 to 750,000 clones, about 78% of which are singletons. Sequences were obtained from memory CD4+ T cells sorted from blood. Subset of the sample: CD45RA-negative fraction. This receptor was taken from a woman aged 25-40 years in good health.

CDR3 sequence reads: CASSPTGGGNTEAFF. As DNA, the CDR3 is TGTGCCAGCAGCCCGACAGGGGGCGGAAACACTGAAGCTTTCTTT. The chain has TRBV6-5 and TRBJ1-1, with 10 bases aligning to TRBD1. The junction had 6 bases not matched to a gene; V was cut back by 6 bases and J by 2 bases. Germline CDR1 MNHEY, CDR2 SVGAGI. This CDR3 is 15 amino acids long.